The rows below give T cell receptor beta chains drawn from one sample of a study of graft-versus-host responses after intestinal transplantation. For these TCRs, the target antigens are not known. The table came from immunoSEQ multiplex PCR; TCRdb's copy has only in-frame clones and leaves some out. The data hold about 100,000 clones, with about 90% observed a single time. The specimen comprised unstimulated CD4+ T cells sorted from spleen or lymph node cells, sampled before transplant. These receptors all stem from a human donor who was the organ donor for an intestinal transplant. The CDR3 runs from the conserved cysteine through the conserved F or W. A D gene is named only where the DNA matches it firmly. A clone size is listed for some rows: how often the clone was seen (once, few, many), or a class if it is expanded.

clone_size,d_call,j_call,v_call,cdr3_nt,cdr3_aa
once,NA,TRBJ1-5,TRBV7-9,TGTGCCAGCAGCTTAGAGGCAGGGATAAGCAATCAGCCCCAGCATTTT,CASSLEAGISNQPQHF
few,TRBD2,TRBJ2-3,TRBV5-1,TGCGCCAGCAGCTTGGCCGGTGCTAGCGGGGGGGCGTCTGATACGCAGTATTTT,CASSLAGASGGASDTQYF
NA,TRBD1,TRBJ2-2,TRBV19,TGTGCCAGTAGCCCCAGAGGGGGCGGAGTGACCGGGGAGCTGTTTTTT,CASSPRGGGVTGELFF
NA,NA,TRBJ1-2,TRBV19,TGTGCCAGTAGTTTACAGTATCTAGCTAACTATGGCTACACCTTC,CASSLQYLANYGYTF
NA,TRBD2,TRBJ2-5,TRBV4-2,TGTGCCAGCAGCCAAGGGTATAGCGGGGGGCCACAAGAGACCCAGTACTTC,CASSQGYSGGPQETQYF
once,NA,TRBJ1-3,TRBV30,TGTGCCTGGAGCCCTCTCACATGGGGAAACACCATATATTTT,CAWSPLTWGNTIYF
NA,NA,TRBJ1-5,TRBV15,TGTGCCACCAGCAGAGATGTGAATCAGCCCCAGCATTTT,CATSRDVNQPQHF
NA,NA,TRBJ2-1,TRBV7-3,TGTGCCAGCAGCCCAAGTGGGAATTCCTACAATGAGCAGTTCTTC,CASSPSGNSYNEQFF
NA,TRBD1,TRBJ1-2,TRBV7-3,TGTGCCAGCAGCCCTACAGGGGGAGTCTATGGCTACACCTTC,CASSPTGGVYGYTF
NA,NA,TRBJ2-5,TRBV18,TGTGCCAGCTCACCACCGGGTGCCCAAGAGACCCAGTACTTC,CASSPPGAQETQYF
few,NA,TRBJ1-4,TRBV5-1,TGCGCCAGCAGCTTTAACAGAGGAACTAATGAAAAACTGTTTTTT,CASSFNRGTNEKLFF
NA,NA,TRBJ1-6,TRBV25-1,TGTGCCAGCAGTGAATCTCCCCGCAGGTCCGGATCACCCCTCCACTTT,CASSESPRRSGSPLHF
NA,NA,TRBJ1-5,TRBV23-1,TGCGCCAGCAGTCAACAGGGGATGGGCAATCAGCCCCAGCATTTT,CASSQQGMGNQPQHF
NA,TRBD1,TRBJ2-3,TRBV7-6,TGTGCCAGCAGCTTTCAGGGGGACAGGAGGACAGATACGCAGTATTTT,CASSFQGDRRTDTQYF
few,NA,TRBJ2-2,TRBV9,TGTGCCAGCAGCGTAGGAGCAGGGTCGAACACCGGGGAGCTGTTTTTT,CASSVGAGSNTGELFF
NA,NA,TRBJ1-3,TRBV5-1,TGCGCCAGCAGCTTGGACCCCGGAAGCTCTGGAAACACCATATATTTT,CASSLDPGSSGNTIYF
NA,TRBD1,TRBJ2-5,TRBV7-2,TGTGCCAGCAGTCGAGACAGGGGCCCAAAAGAGACCCAGTACTTC,CASSRDRGPKETQYF
NA,NA,TRBJ2-3,TRBV7-3,TGTGCCAGCAGCGCGACTAGTGGAGGTACGCAGTATTTT,CASSATSGGTQYF
NA,NA,TRBJ2-1,TRBV5-4,TGTGCCAGCAGCTTTCCCGAGCGACACAATGAGCAGTTCTTC,CASSFPERHNEQFF
NA,TRBD1,TRBJ2-7,TRBV19,TGTGCCAGTAGGGGGGACAGGGGAGTCGAGCAGTACTTC,CASRGDRGVEQYF
NA,NA,TRBJ1-2,TRBV2,TGTGCCAGTCCAGGGCCGTTTAACTATGGCTACACCTTC,CASPGPFNYGYTF
NA,TRBD2,TRBJ2-3,TRBV5-4,TGTGCCAGCAGCTCCGGGACTAGCGGGGGGGATACGCAGTATTTT,CASSSGTSGGDTQYF
NA,NA,TRBJ1-5,TRBV10-2,TGCGCCAGCACCGGTGGCAATCAGCCCCAGCATTTT,CASTGGNQPQHF
NA,NA,TRBJ2-5,TRBV5-1,TGCGCCAGCAGCCACGGTCAAGAGACCCAGTACTTC,CASSHGQETQYF
NA,NA,TRBJ1-2,TRBV28,TGTGCCAGCCATCCCCCAGGGCGGTATGGCTACACCTTC,CASHPPGRYGYTF
NA,TRBD1,TRBJ2-7,TRBV5-1,TGCGCCAGCAGGAAACAGGGGTTGAGTCCGCAGCAGTACTTC,CASRKQGLSPQQYF
NA,NA,TRBJ1-2,TRBV29-1,TGCAGCGTTGACCCCCAAAGCACTAACTATGGCTACACCTTC,CSVDPQSTNYGYTF
NA,TRBD2,TRBJ2-7,TRBV27,TGTGCCAGCAGTTTCCGGACTAGCTCCAACGAGCAGTACTTC,CASSFRTSSNEQYF
NA,TRBD1,TRBJ2-3,TRBV5-1,TGCGCCAGCAGTTGGGACAGGGCAGGTCGGGATACGCAGTATTTT,CASSWDRAGRDTQYF
NA,NA,TRBJ2-6,TRBV4-1,TGCGCCAGCAGCCAAGACAGGCCAGACTCTGGGGCCAACGTCCTGACTTTC,CASSQDRPDSGANVLTF
NA,TRBD1,TRBJ1-1,TRBV30,TGTGCCTGGAGGAGACAGGGGCTGAACACTGAAGCTTTCTTT,CAWRRQGLNTEAFF
NA,NA,TRBJ1-5,TRBV28,TGTGCCAGCAGTTTCCTGGATCGGGGCAATCAGCCCCAGCATTTT,CASSFLDRGNQPQHF
NA,TRBD1,TRBJ1-2,TRBV6-1,TGTGCCAGCAAGAACCGGGACAGGTTAAACTATGGCTACACCTTC,CASKNRDRLNYGYTF
NA,TRBD2,TRBJ2-1,TRBV6-4,TGTGCCAGCAGTGACACGGGGGGGTCCTACAATGAGCAGTTCTTC,CASSDTGGSYNEQFF
NA,NA,TRBJ1-5,TRBV6-1,TGTGCCAGCAGTAGCAATCAGCCCCAGCATTTT,CASSSNQPQHF
NA,TRBD2,TRBJ2-5,TRBV7-8,TGTGCCAGCAGCGTACTAGCGTCTGGTCAGACCCAGTACTTC,CASSVLASGQTQYF
NA,NA,TRBJ2-3,TRBV7-9,TGTGCCAGCAGCTTAGGACAGCGCACAGATACGCAGTATTTT,CASSLGQRTDTQYF
NA,NA,TRBJ1-2,TRBV5-1,TGCGCCAGCAGCTTGGGGGTGGGGTTAAACTATGGCTACACCTTC,CASSLGVGLNYGYTF
NA,TRBD2,TRBJ2-5,TRBV5-1,TGCGCCAGCAGCTTGTTAGCGGGGGGGCGTCGGCAAGAGACCCAGTACTTC,CASSLLAGGRRQETQYF
few,TRBD1,TRBJ2-7,TRBV7-2,TGTGCCAGCAGCTTTCCCGGGGCAGGGGGCATCTACGAGCAGTACTTC,CASSFPGAGGIYEQYF
few,NA,TRBJ1-6,TRBV6-1,TGTGCCAGCAGTGAAGTACGGATCTATTCACCCCTCCACTTT,CASSEVRIYSPLHF
NA,NA,TRBJ1-3,TRBV5-1,TGCGCCAGCAGCTTGGGCCGGGGCACAAGCTCTGGAAACACCATATATTTT,CASSLGRGTSSGNTIYF
NA,NA,TRBJ1-1,TRBV5-4,TGTGCCAGCAGCCTCAGTTTCTCTGAAGCTTTCTTT,CASSLSFSEAFF
NA,NA,TRBJ1-5,TRBV10-3,TGTGCCATCAGGGGCGGGGACCTTAATCAGCCCCAGCATTTT,CAIRGGDLNQPQHF
once,NA,TRBJ1-4,TRBV7-6,TGTGCCAGCAGCCGCGGCCAGGGGCGCCCAAACATTAATGAAAAACTGTTTTTT,CASSRGQGRPNINEKLFF
NA,TRBD1,TRBJ1-5,TRBV27,TGTGCCAGCAGTATTCACAGGGGGGCGGCCCAGCATTTT,CASSIHRGAAQHF
NA,TRBD2,TRBJ2-3,TRBV6-4,TGTGCCAGCAGTGACGTAGCGGGGGGCACAGATACGCAGTATTTT,CASSDVAGGTDTQYF
NA,TRBD2,TRBJ2-1,TRBV5-1,TGCGCCAGCAGCCTACCGGGGGGAAATTACAATGAGCAGTTCTTC,CASSLPGGNYNEQFF
NA,NA,TRBJ1-3,TRBV11-2,TGTGCCAGCAGCCCAGGGTTATCAGGTGGAAACACCATATATTTT,CASSPGLSGGNTIYF
NA,NA,TRBJ2-2,TRBV18,TGTGCCAGCTCACGGGGACGGCTGGACACCGGGGAGCTGTTTTTT,CASSRGRLDTGELFF